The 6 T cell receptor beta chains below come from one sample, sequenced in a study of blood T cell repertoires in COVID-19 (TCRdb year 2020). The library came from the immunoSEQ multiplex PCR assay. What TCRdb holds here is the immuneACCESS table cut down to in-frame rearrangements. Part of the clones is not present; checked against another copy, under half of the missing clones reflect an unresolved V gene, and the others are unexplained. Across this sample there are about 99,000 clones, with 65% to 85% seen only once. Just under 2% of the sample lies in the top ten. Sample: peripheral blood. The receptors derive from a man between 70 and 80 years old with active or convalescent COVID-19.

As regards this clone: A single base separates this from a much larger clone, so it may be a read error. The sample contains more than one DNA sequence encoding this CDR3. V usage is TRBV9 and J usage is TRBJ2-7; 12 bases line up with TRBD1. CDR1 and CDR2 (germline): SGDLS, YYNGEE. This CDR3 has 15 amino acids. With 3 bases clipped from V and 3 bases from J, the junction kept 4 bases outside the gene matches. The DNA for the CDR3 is TGTGCCAGCAGCGCAGGGACAGGGGGCTTCTACGAGCAGTACTTC. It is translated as CASSAGTGGFYEQYF.

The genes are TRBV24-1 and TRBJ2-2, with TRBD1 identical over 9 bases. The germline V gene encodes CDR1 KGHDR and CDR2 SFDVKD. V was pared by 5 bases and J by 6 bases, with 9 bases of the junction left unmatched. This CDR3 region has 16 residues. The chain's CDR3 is CATSAVDRGRPGELFF. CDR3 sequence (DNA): TGTGCCACCAGTGCTGTGGACAGGGGACGACCCGGGGAGCTGTTTTTT.

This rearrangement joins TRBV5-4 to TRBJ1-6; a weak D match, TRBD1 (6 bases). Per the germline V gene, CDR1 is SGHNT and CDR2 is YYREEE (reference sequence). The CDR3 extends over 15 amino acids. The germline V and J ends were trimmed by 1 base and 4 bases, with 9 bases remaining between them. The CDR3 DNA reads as TGTGCCAGCAGCTTGTTGGACAGTTATAATTCACCCCTCCACTTT. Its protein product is CASSLLDSYNSPLHF.

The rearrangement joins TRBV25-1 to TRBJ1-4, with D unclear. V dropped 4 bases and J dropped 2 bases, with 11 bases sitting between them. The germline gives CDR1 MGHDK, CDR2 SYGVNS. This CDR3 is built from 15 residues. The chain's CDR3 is CASSGSKVTNEKLFF. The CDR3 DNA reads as TGTGCCAGCAGTGGCAGTAAAGTCACTAATGAAAAACTGTTTTTT.

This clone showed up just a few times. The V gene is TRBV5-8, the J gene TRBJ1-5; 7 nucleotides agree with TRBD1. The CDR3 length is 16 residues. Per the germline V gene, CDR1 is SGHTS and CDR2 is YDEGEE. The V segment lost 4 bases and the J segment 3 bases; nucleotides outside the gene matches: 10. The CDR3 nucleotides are TGTGCCAGCAGCCCCCGGGACAGAACACCCAATCAGCCCCAGCATTTT. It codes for CASSPRDRTPNQPQHF.

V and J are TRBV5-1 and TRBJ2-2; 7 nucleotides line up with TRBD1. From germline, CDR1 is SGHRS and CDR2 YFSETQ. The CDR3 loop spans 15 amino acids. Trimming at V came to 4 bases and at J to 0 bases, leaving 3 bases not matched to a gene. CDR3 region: CASSPQGANTGELFF. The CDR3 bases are TGCGCCAGCAGCCCCCAGGGGGCGAACACCGGGGAGCTGTTTTTT. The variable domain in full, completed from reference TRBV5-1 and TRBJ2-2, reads KAGVTQTPRYLIKTRGQQVTLSCSPISGHRSVSWYQQTPGQGLQFLFEYFSETQRNKGNFPGRFSGRQFSNSRSEMNVSTLELGDSALYLCASSPQGANTGELFFGEGSRLTVL.